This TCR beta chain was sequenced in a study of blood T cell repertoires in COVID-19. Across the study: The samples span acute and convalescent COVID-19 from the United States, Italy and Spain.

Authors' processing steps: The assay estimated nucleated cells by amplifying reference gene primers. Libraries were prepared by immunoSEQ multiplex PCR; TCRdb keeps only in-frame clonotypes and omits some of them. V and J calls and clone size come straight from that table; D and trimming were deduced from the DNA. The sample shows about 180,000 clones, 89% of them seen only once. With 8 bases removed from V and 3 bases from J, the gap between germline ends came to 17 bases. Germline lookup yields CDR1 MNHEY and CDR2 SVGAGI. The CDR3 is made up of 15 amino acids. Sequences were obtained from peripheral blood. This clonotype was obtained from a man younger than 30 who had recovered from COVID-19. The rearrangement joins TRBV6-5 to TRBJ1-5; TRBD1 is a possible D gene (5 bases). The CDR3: CASRGWGEINQPQHF. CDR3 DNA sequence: TGTGCCAGCCGCGGATGGGGGGAGATCAATCAGCCCCAGCATTTT.